A selection of T cell receptor beta chains follows, all from one sample in a study of blood T cell repertoires in COVID-19. Only in-frame clones appear in the TCRdb table, and some are missing; sequencing was by immunoSEQ multiplex PCR. There are a few hundred thousand clones in the sample; 70% to 90% occur only once, and about 2.5% lies in the top ten. Sequenced material: peripheral blood. These receptors came from a woman between 45 and 65 years old with acute or convalescent COVID-19. CDR3s include the opening cysteine and the closing phenylalanine or tryptophan. D genes are given only for firm matches. Clone size appears in some rows only: once, few, many, or a class for an expanded clone.

J gene,clone size,V gene,D gene,CDR3 DNA,CDR3 protein
TRBJ2-1,NA,TRBV12-3/TRBV12-4,NA,TGTGCCAGCAGCATTCGAGGCGCCAATGAGCAGTTCTTC,CASSIRGANEQFF
TRBJ1-1,NA,TRBV6-5,TRBD1,TGTGCCAGCCCCGTCGGGACAGGGGAAACTGAAGCTTTCTTT,CASPVGTGETEAFF
TRBJ1-2,NA,TRBV5-1,NA,TGCGCCAGCAGCCATCCTTCTCGGGGCTACACCTTC,CASSHPSRGYTF
TRBJ2-1,NA,TRBV9,NA,TGTGCCACCCCCGCCCGCGACAGTGGAGGGTACAATGAGCAGTTCTTC,CATPARDSGGYNEQFF
TRBJ1-2,once,TRBV28,NA,TGTGCCAGCAGTTTGGGGCCTAACTATGGCTACACCTTC,CASSLGPNYGYTF
TRBJ1-6,NA,TRBV5-8,NA,TGTGCCAGCAGCTTTCACCGAGGTGCGGTACCGAATTCACCCCTCCACTTT,CASSFHRGAVPNSPLHF
TRBJ2-7,NA,TRBV2,TRBD1,TGTGCCAGCAATGATTACCGGGACAGGGAAGCCGAGCAGTACTTC,CASNDYRDREAEQYF
TRBJ2-2,NA,TRBV27,TRBD1,TGTGCCAGCAGATACAGGGGCGGGGAGCTGTTTTTT,CASRYRGGELFF
TRBJ2-7,NA,TRBV28,NA,TGTGCCAGCAGTCAGGGATCCTACGAGCAGTACTTC,CASSQGSYEQYF
TRBJ2-1,NA,TRBV28,NA,TGTGCCAGCAGTCGACCAGGGTCGTCCTACAATGAGCAGTTCTTC,CASSRPGSSYNEQFF
TRBJ2-7,NA,TRBV18,NA,TGTGCCAGCTCACTTTCTGTTTCCTACGAGCAGTACTTC,CASSLSVSYEQYF
TRBJ2-2,NA,TRBV9,NA,TGTGCCAGCAGCGTAGTCGTGGGGGCGCCGGGCACCGGGGAGCTGTTTTTT,CASSVVVGAPGTGELFF
TRBJ2-7,few,TRBV6-5,TRBD2,TGTGCCAGCAGTTACTCGGCGGGGGGCGAGCAGTACTTC,CASSYSAGGEQYF
TRBJ2-1,once,TRBV9,NA,TGTGCCAGCAGCGTAGCCGGGGACTACAATGAGCAGTTCTTC,CASSVAGDYNEQFF
TRBJ1-5,NA,TRBV12-3/TRBV12-4,NA,TGTGCCAGCAGTCCCCCGACAGGTTCCCCCCAGCATTTT,CASSPPTGSPQHF
TRBJ2-7,once,TRBV18,NA,TGTGCCAGCTCACCACCGGAAGCGTACGAGCAGTACTTC,CASSPPEAYEQYF
TRBJ2-7,once,TRBV7-9,NA,TGTGCCAGCAGTCGACAGCCTGCCACCTACGAGCAGTACTTC,CASSRQPATYEQYF
TRBJ2-7,NA,TRBV28,NA,TGTGCCAGCAGTTCCCCGCTTACTTGGGAGTACGAGCAGTACTTC,CASSSPLTWEYEQYF
TRBJ2-3,NA,TRBV7-8,TRBD2,TGTGCCAGCAGCTTGGGGCGACTAGCGGGCACAGATACGCAGTATTTT,CASSLGRLAGTDTQYF
TRBJ2-1,NA,TRBV28,TRBD2,TGTGCCAGCAGTCCCCGGTCGGGAGGTTGGGACAATGAGCAGTTCTTC,CASSPRSGGWDNEQFF
TRBJ2-7,NA,TRBV6-1,NA,TGTGCCAGCAGTGAAGCCCCGACAGGAGTTGAGCAGTACTTC,CASSEAPTGVEQYF
TRBJ1-6,few,TRBV7-2,NA,TGTGCCAGCAGCTTAGCGTGGCAGGGTGGTCCCCTCCACTTT,CASSLAWQGGPLHF
TRBJ1-4,NA,TRBV24-1,TRBD1,TGTGCCACCAGTGATCCCGGGACAGGGGAAGAAAAACTGTTTTTT,CATSDPGTGEEKLFF
TRBJ1-2,NA,TRBV12-3/TRBV12-4,NA,TGTGCCAGCAGTAGCGCCACTCCGAGAGGCTACACCTTC,CASSSATPRGYTF
TRBJ1-1,NA,TRBV7-3,TRBD1,TGTGCCAGCAGCGCCGGGACAGTGAACACTGAAGCTTTCTTT,CASSAGTVNTEAFF
TRBJ2-1,NA,TRBV5-1,NA,TGCGCCAGCAGCCCCCGGAGCGGAACCTACAATGAGCAGTTCTTC,CASSPRSGTYNEQFF
TRBJ2-7,NA,TRBV7-2,NA,TGTGCCAGCAGCTTCGCCGGTACCTACGAGCAGTACTTC,CASSFAGTYEQYF
TRBJ1-1,NA,TRBV28,NA,TGTGCCAGCAGGCCCCAGTGGGGGGATGAAGCTTTCTTT,CASRPQWGDEAFF
TRBJ2-2,NA,TRBV7-9,TRBD1,TGTGCCAGCAGCTTACCCGGGACAGCGAACACCGGGGAGCTGTTTTTT,CASSLPGTANTGELFF
TRBJ1-1,NA,TRBV27,NA,TGTGCCAGCAGGACCGCCGGTGCGACTAACACTGAAGCTTTCTTT,CASRTAGATNTEAFF
TRBJ1-2,NA,TRBV27,TRBD1,TGTGCCAGCAGTTCGTCCGGGACAGGGTATGGCTACACCTTC,CASSSSGTGYGYTF
TRBJ2-1,NA,TRBV6-6,NA,TGTGCCAGCAGGCGGCCTAGCGTCGATGAGCAGTTCTTC,CASRRPSVDEQFF
TRBJ1-5,NA,TRBV21-1,NA,TGTGCCAGCAGCAAACCGGGTTCCAATCAGCCCCAGCATTTT,CASSKPGSNQPQHF
TRBJ2-7,NA,TRBV14,NA,TGTGCCAGCAGCCAAGACAGCGCCTACGAGCAGTACTTC,CASSQDSAYEQYF
TRBJ1-1,NA,TRBV7-2,NA,TGTGCCAGCGAGGAGGGGAGGAACACTGAAGCTTTCTTT,CASEEGRNTEAFF
TRBJ2-1,NA,TRBV7-2,TRBD2,TGTGCCAGCAGCTTAAGCGGGAGCTCCTACAATGAGCAGTTCTTC,CASSLSGSSYNEQFF
TRBJ2-1,NA,TRBV5-1,NA,TGCGCCAGCAGCTTGGCGCTAGGCCAATATGAGCAGTTCTTC,CASSLALGQYEQFF
TRBJ2-3,NA,TRBV5-1,TRBD1,TGCGCCAGCAGCTCGCGACAGGGTGGAACAGATACGCAGTATTTT,CASSSRQGGTDTQYF
TRBJ1-1,NA,TRBV29-1,TRBD1,TGCAGCGTTGAACAGGGGGTGAACACTGAAGCTTTCTTT,CSVEQGVNTEAFF
TRBJ2-1,NA,TRBV28,TRBD2,TGTGCCAGCACCGAACTAGCGGGGATTTACAATGAGCAGTTCTTC,CASTELAGIYNEQFF
TRBJ1-2,few,TRBV28,NA,TGTGCCAGCAGTTTACGCGTGAGTGGCTACACCTTC,CASSLRVSGYTF
TRBJ2-1,few,TRBV6-2/TRBV6-3,TRBD2,TGTGCCAGCAGTTACTCGGTTAGGGCTAGCGGGCAACAGAGGGATGAGCAGTTCTTC,CASSYSVRASGQQRDEQFF
TRBJ2-2,NA,TRBV3-1/TRBV3-2,TRBD2,TGTGCCAGCAGCCTGACTAGCGGGTCGGGGGAGCTGTTTTTT,CASSLTSGSGELFF
TRBJ1-4,NA,TRBV4-3,NA,TGCGCCAGCAGCCAAGATATCGGCAGGCCGAATGAAAAACTGTTTTTT,CASSQDIGRPNEKLFF